Described below is a single T cell receptor (beta chain) sequence and its context. What it recognizes is unknown. The record originates from a study of early T cells in non-severe SARS-CoV-2 infection. Broader study findings: The VDJdb matching leaned toward anti-spike CD8 responses and overlooked private and CD4 specificities.

The germline V gene has CDR1 LNHDA and CDR2 SQIVND (reference sequence). This CDR3 region has 13 residues. Trimming at V came to 5 bases and at J to 4 bases, leaving 4 bases not matched to a gene. TCRdb called the 5' RACE reads again in MiXCR, with one record for every CDR3 protein. The repertoire consists of around 30,000 distinct CDR3 sequences, with approximately 5.1% occurring once and the leading ten covering approximately 23%. The material sequenced was whole blood. The receptor was derived from an adult who was a healthcare worker with PCR-confirmed SARS-CoV-2 infection or an uninfected control (not recorded which). This rearrangement joins TRBV19 to TRBJ2-5; 7 nucleotides line up with TRBD1. Here the CDR3 reads CASSGQERETQYF. In nucleotides, the CDR3 is TGTGCCAGTAGTGGACAGGAACGAGAGACCCAGTACTTC.